The clone carrying this T cell receptor beta chain was recorded at least ten times. Its target is unknown. TCRdb re-called the 5' RACE reads through MiXCR, storing one row per CDR3 protein. Altogether 450,000 to 650,000 distinct CDR3 sequences are present, approximately 13% being singletons, with the ten largest covering about 14%. These data come from a study of T cells after yellow fever vaccination. Whole-study findings and limits: The secondary response was weaker, and its peak arrived faster, on day 5 versus 15.

The length of the CDR3 is 15 residues. J lost 6 bases, V lost 6 bases, and 12 bases had no gene match. Germline lookup yields CDR1 SGHRS and CDR2 YFSETQ. This TCR was sampled from a young man who received the YFV17D yellow fever vaccine. Sequences were derived from PBMCs, sampled on the day of the yellow fever booster vaccination. The chain combines TRBV5-1 with TRBJ2-1, with 7 bases identical to TRBD2. This CDR3 is CASTSMASGPNEQFF. DNA of the CDR3: TGCGCCAGCACGTCAATGGCTAGCGGCCCCAATGAGCAGTTCTTC. The variable domain in full, completed from reference TRBV5-1 and TRBJ2-1, reads KAGVTQTPRYLIKTRGQQVTLSCSPISGHRSVSWYQQTPGQGLQFLFEYFSETQRNKGNFPGRFSGRQFSNSRSEMNVSTLELGDSALYLCASTSMASGPNEQFFGPGTRLTVL.